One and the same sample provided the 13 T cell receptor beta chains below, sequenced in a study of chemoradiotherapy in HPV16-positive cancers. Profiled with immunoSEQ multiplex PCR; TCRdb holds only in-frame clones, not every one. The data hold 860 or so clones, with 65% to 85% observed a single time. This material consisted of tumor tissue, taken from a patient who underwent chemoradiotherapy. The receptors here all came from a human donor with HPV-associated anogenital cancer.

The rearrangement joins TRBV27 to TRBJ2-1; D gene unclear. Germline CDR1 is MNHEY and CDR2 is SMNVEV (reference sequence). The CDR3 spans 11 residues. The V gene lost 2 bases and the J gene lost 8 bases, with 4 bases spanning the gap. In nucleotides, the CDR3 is TGTGCCAGCAGTTTACGCGATGAGCAGTTCTTC. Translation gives CASSLRDEQFF.

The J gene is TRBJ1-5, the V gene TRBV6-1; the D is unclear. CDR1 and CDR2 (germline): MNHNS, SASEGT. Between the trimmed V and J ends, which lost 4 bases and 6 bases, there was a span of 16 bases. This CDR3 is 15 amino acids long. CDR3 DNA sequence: TGTGCCAGCAGTGTAGATCCCACCGGCGGTCAGCCCCAGCATTTT. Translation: CASSVDPTGGQPQHF.

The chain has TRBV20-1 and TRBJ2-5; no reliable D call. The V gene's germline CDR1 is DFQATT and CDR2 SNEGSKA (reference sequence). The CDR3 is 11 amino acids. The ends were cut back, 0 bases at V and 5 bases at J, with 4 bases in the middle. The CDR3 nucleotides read TGCAGTGCTAGAGATGTGGAGACCCAGTACTTC. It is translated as CSARDVETQYF.

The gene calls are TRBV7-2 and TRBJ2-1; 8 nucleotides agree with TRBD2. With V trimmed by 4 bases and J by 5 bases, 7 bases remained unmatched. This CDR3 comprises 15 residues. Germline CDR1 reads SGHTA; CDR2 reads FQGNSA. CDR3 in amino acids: CASSSSGRSHNEQFF. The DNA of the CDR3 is TGTGCCAGCAGCTCCAGCGGGAGAAGCCACAATGAGCAGTTCTTC.

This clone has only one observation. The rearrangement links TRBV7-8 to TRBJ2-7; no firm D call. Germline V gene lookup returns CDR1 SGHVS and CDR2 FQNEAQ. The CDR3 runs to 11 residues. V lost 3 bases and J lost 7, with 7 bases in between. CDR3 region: CASSFSREQYF. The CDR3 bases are TGTGCCAGCAGCTTCTCCCGAGAGCAGTACTTC.

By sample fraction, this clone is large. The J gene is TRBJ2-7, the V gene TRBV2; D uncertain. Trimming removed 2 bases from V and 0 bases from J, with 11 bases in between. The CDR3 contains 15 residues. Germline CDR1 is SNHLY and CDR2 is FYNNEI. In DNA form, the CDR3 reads TGTGCCAGCAGTGAAAGGGCCATGCTCTCCTACGAGCAGTACTTC. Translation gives CASSERAMLSYEQYF.

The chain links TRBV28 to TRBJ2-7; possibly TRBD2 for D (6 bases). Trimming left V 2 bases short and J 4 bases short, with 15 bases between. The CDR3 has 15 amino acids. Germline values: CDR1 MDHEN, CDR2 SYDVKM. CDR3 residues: CASSLDSSRGYEQYF. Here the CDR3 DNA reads TGTGCCAGCAGTTTAGACTCCTCCCGGGGGTACGAGCAGTACTTC.

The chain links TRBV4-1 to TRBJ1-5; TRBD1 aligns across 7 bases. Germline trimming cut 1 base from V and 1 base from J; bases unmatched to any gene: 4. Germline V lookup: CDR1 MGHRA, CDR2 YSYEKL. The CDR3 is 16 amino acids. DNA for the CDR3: TGCGCCAGCAGCCAAGTGCCAGGGGGAAGCAATCAGCCCCAGCATTTT. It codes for CASSQVPGGSNQPQHF.

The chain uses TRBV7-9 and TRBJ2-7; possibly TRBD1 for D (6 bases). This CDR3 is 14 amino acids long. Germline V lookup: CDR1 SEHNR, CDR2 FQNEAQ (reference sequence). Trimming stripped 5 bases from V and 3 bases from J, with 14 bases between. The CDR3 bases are TGTGCCAGCAGCCCGAGACAGGTGTACTACGAGCAGTACTTC. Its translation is CASSPRQVYYEQYF.

Here the CDR3 reads CAFGQTPPSIYGYTF. CDR3 nucleotide sequence: TGTGCCTTTGGACAGACCCCCCCATCTATCTATGGCTACACCTTC. The chain is built from TRBV30 and TRBJ1-2, with D possibly being TRBD1 (6 bases). The germline V gene has CDR1 GTSNPN and CDR2 SVGIG (reference sequence). Deletions cut 7 bases from V and 4 bases from J, with 22 bases between. The CDR3 sequence is 15 residues long.

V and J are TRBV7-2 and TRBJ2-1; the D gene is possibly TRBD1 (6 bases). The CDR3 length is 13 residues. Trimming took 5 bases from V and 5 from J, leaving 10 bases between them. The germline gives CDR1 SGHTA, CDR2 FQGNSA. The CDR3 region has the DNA TGTGCCAGCAGCCCGGACAGTGACAATGAGCAGTTCTTC. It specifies CASSPDSDNEQFF.

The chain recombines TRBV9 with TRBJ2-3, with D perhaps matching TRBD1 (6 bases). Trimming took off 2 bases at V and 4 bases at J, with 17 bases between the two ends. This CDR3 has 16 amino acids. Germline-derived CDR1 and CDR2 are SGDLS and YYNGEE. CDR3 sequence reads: CASSVTGSSAADTQYF. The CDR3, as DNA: TGTGCCAGCAGCGTTACAGGGTCGTCCGCGGCAGATACGCAGTATTTT.

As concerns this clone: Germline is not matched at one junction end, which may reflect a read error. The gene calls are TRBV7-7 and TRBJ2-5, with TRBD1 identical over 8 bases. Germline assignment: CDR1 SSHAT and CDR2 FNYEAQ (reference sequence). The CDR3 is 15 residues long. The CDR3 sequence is CASSFTDRVQETQYF. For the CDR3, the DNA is TGTGCTAGCAGCTTCACGGACAGGGTCCAAGAGACCCAGTACTTC.